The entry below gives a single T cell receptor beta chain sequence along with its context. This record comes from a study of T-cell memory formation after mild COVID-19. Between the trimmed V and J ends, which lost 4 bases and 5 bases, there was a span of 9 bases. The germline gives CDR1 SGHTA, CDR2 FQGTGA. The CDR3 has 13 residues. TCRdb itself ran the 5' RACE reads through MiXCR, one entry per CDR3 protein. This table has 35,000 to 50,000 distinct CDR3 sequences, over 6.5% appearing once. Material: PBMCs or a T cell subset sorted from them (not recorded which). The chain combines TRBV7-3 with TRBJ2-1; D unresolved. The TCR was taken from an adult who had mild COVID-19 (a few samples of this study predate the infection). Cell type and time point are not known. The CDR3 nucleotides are TGTGCCAGCAGCTCGAATGGCAACAATGAGCAGTTCTTC. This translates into CASSSNGNNEQFF.